This T cell receptor beta chain was retrieved from a study of T cell responses to AZD1222 COVID-19 vaccine. Data came from immunoSEQ multiplex PCR; TCRdb stores just in-frame clones and leaves some out. This table has about 93,000 clones, 85% to 90% appearing once. The receptor was derived from an adult in good health. The sample consisted of peripheral blood, taken on day 0 of MenACWY control vaccination.

The CDR3 loop reads CASRSAAGGYNEQFF. The CDR3 nucleotides are TGTGCCAGCAGGTCAGCAGCGGGGGGTTACAATGAGCAGTTCTTC. The chain links TRBV28 to TRBJ2-1, with 9 bases lining up with TRBD2. The germline CDR1 and CDR2 sequences are MDHEN and SYDVKM. This CDR3 spans 15 amino acids. The trim removed 6 bases at V and 4 bases at J, leaving 7 bases unmatched. The full variable domain, rest sourced from reference TRBV28 and TRBJ2-1, is DVKVTQSSRYLVKRTGEKVFLECVQDMDHENMFWYRQDPGLGLRLIYFSYDVKMKEKGDIPEGYSVSREKKERFSLILESASTNQTSMYLCASRSAAGGYNEQFFGPGTRLTVL.